The TCR beta chain under discussion was sequenced for a study of technical replicates of blood from several donors. The assay was immunoSEQ multiplex PCR, and TCRdb's table has in-frame clones only and misses some. The sample has 55,000 to 75,000 clones, 80% to 95% seen once. CDR3 size: 13 residues. Germline trimming cut 3 bases from V and 9 bases from J; bases unmatched to any gene: 4. Germline V gene lookup returns CDR1 SGDLS and CDR2 YYNGEE. The rearrangement uses TRBV9 and TRBJ2-1, with TRBD2 matching 9 bases. The origin of this receptor is a human donor in good health. Some clones in this sample may be carry-over from other donors' samples. Material for sequencing was PBMCs. CDR3 in DNA: TGTGCCAGCAGCGGAACTAGCGGGTCTGAGCAGTTCTTC. Translation: CASSGTSGSEQFF.